These 32 T cell receptor beta chains were sequenced from one sample in a study of T cells after yellow fever vaccination (dated 2019 in TCRdb). Library generation was performed with 5' RACE. Sequencing was performed on an Illumina NovaSeq 6000. TCRdb trimmed the raw reads at Q25, called clones with MiXCR and kept productive beta chains. Rows with a matching CDR3 protein are joined into one entry that keeps the most common DNA and genes. The sample contains 300,000 or so distinct CDR3 sequences, approximately 10% of them found a single time. Together, the top ten hold about 3.5% of the sample. The treatment or condition label for this specimen denotes: live attenuated yellow fever vaccine strain. The sample here was CD4+ T cells sorted from PBMCs, taken 5 days after the yellow fever booster vaccination. The source of these receptors is a man aged 18 to 29 who received the YFV17D yellow fever vaccine.

The CDR3 is CASSSRVPGHSFPYEQYF. CDR3 nucleotide sequence: TGTGCCAGCAGCTCCAGAGTGCCGGGCCACTCTTTCCCTTACGAGCAGTACTTC. The chain has TRBV7-2 and TRBJ2-7; D gene unclear. The CDR3 sequence is 18 residues long. Per germline, CDR1 SGHTA and CDR2 FQGNSA. V lost 4 bases and J 4 bases, leaving 26 bases between the germline ends.

This rearrangement joins TRBV12-3 or TRBV12-4 to TRBJ1-5; D might be TRBD1 (5 bases). The CDR3 extends over 14 amino acids. The V end lost 3 bases, the J end lost 7 bases, and 13 bases lay between the germline ends. CDR3 protein: CASSFGEGWQPQHF. DNA for the CDR3: TGTGCCAGCAGTTTTGGGGAGGGGTGGCAGCCCCAGCATTTT.

This clonotype was observed a few times. The V call is TRBV7-2, the J call TRBJ2-5; D uncertain. Trimming shortened V by 1 base and J by 5 bases, and 5 bases separated the two germline ends. Looked up from germline, CDR1 is SGHTA and CDR2 is FQGNSA. The CDR3 spans 12 residues. CDR3 amino acids: CASSLVHETQYF. For the CDR3, the DNA is TGTGCCAGCAGCTTAGTCCATGAGACCCAGTACTTC.

This clonotype has only a few counts. V is TRBV7-6 and J is TRBJ2-1; 9 bases line up with TRBD2. V shed 1 base, J shed 4 bases, and the junction held 8 bases outside the gene matches. The CDR3 is made up of 17 amino acids. From germline, CDR1 is SGHVS and CDR2 FNYEAQ. The CDR3 nucleotides are TGTGCCAGCAGCTTAGAGCCGACTAGCGGAGGTTACAATGAGCAGTTCTTC. This sequence encodes CASSLEPTSGGYNEQFF.

This clonotype occurred a few times. CDR3 amino acids: CASSLDGQGGRETQYF. The CDR3 nucleotides are TGCGCCAGCAGCTTGGATGGACAGGGGGGACGAGAGACCCAGTACTTC. The chain carries TRBV5-1 and TRBJ2-5, with 10 bases fitting TRBD1. The CDR3 has 16 residues. V lost 0 bases and J lost 4; bases outside the gene matches: 6. Germline V gene data show CDR1 as SGHRS and CDR2 as YFSETQ.

The chain couples TRBV19 to TRBJ2-2; D might be TRBD1 (5 bases). CDR1 is LNHDA and CDR2 is SQIVND in the germline V gene (reference sequence). This CDR3 has 16 amino acids. V dropped 7 bases and J dropped 4 bases, with 19 bases sitting between them. CDR3 coding DNA: TGTGCCAGTACCCTCGACTTAGGGGCGGCCACCGGGGAGCTGTTTTTT. Amino acids: CASTLDLGAATGELFF.

This clonotype appeared once. The V and J genes are TRBV12-3 or TRBV12-4 and TRBJ1-5; tentative D call: TRBD1 (6 bases). V lost 6 bases and J 5 bases, leaving 14 bases between the germline ends. This CDR3 is 14 amino acids long. The CDR3 DNA reads as TGTGCCAGCAGGGGGGGGGCAGCTCATCAGCCCCAGCATTTT. Amino acid sequence: CASRGGAAHQPQHF.

This rearrangement joins TRBV19 to TRBJ2-3, with a tentative D call TRBD2 (5 bases). Per the germline V gene, CDR1 is LNHDA and CDR2 is SQIVND (reference sequence). Trimming left V 6 bases short and J 11 bases short, with 27 bases between. The CDR3 loop spans 16 amino acids. CDR3 region: CASRTQPGNHPHKQYF. DNA for the CDR3: TGTGCCAGTAGAACCCAACCGGGGAACCATCCCCATAAGCAGTATTTT. The complete variable domain, with remaining parts taken from reference TRBV19 and TRBJ2-3, reads DGGITQSPKYLFRKEGQNVTLSCEQNLNHDAMYWYRQDPGQGLRLIYYSQIVNDFQKGDIAEGYSVSREKKESFPLTVTSAQKNPTAFYLCASRTQPGNHPHKQYFGPGTRLTVL.

The gene calls are TRBV7-2 and TRBJ2-1; 10 nucleotides match TRBD1. The CDR3 runs to 14 residues. Germline V gene data show CDR1 as SGHTA and CDR2 as FQGNSA. V lost 5 bases to trimming and J lost 7 bases; unmatched junction nucleotides: 5. The CDR3 DNA sequence: TGTGCCAGCAGCCGGGACAGGGGTCGGAATGAGCAGTTCTTC. This codes for CASSRDRGRNEQFF.

This clonotype appeared a few times. The chain employs TRBV7-9 and TRBJ2-3, with 7 positions matching TRBD1. Trimming cost V 5 bases and J 8 bases; bases outside gene matches: 13. This CDR3 spans 15 amino acids. Looked up from germline, CDR1 is SEHNR and CDR2 is FQNEAQ (reference sequence). The CDR3 sequence: CASSQSTGARGTQYF. CDR3 DNA sequence: TGTGCCAGCAGCCAATCAACAGGGGCCAGGGGTACGCAGTATTTT.

This clonotype was seen only a few times. The chain couples TRBV6-6 to TRBJ2-1, with D possibly matching TRBD2 (6 bases). The CDR3 totals 15 residues. V lost 5 bases to trimming and J lost 6 bases, with 17 bases between them. Germline V gene data show CDR1 as MNHNY and CDR2 as SVGAGI (reference sequence). The CDR3 loop is CASSPREDGANEQFF. Written as DNA, the CDR3 is TGTGCCAGCAGTCCCAGGGAGGACGGGGCCAATGAGCAGTTCTTC.

The chain combines TRBV9 with TRBJ1-5, with D maybe TRBD1 (6 bases). This CDR3 contains 13 residues. Germline V CDR1 and CDR2: SGDLS, YYNGEE. The V end was cut by 6 bases, the J end by 3 bases, with 10 bases between. The CDR3 reads CASNGGPNQPQHF. The DNA for the CDR3 is TGTGCCAGCAATGGGGGCCCCAATCAGCCCCAGCATTTT.

This clonotype was counted at least ten times. The chain couples TRBV12-3 or TRBV12-4 to TRBJ1-1; D call uncertain. The CDR3 totals 13 residues. Trimming removed 6 bases at V and 8 bases at J, with 16 bases between. CDR3 bases: TGTGCCAGCAGCCTTCTGGGCCCCGAAGAAGCTTTCTTT. Amino acid sequence: CASSLLGPEEAFF.

This clonotype appeared many times. CDR3 bases: TGCAGCGTCACCCACCCTGACAGGGGGGTAACAGATACGCAGTATTTT. Translating gives CSVTHPDRGVTDTQYF. The chain uses TRBV29-1 and TRBJ2-3; 9 positions match TRBD1. The CDR3 is 16 residues long. The V and J ends lost 6 bases and 3 bases, in that order; junction bases with no gene match: 13. Germline V gene data show CDR1 as SQVTM and CDR2 as ANQGSEA.

This clonotype showed up just a few times. The chain carries TRBV5-1 and TRBJ2-5, with TRBD2 matching over 12 bases. V lost 4 bases to trimming and J lost 5 bases; unmatched junction nucleotides: 12. In germline, CDR1 is SGHRS, CDR2 YFSETQ. The CDR3 length is 17 residues. The CDR3 DNA reads as TGCGCCAGCAGCCCCGGACTAGCGGGGCGCCTCCCCGAGACCCAGTACTTC. Its translation: CASSPGLAGRLPETQYF.

This clonotype has just a few counts. V is TRBV4-1 and J is TRBJ2-1, with D tentatively TRBD1 (6 bases). Germline CDR1 reads MGHRA; CDR2 reads YSYEKL. Trimming took off 7 bases at V and 7 bases at J, with 20 bases between the two ends. The CDR3 length is 15 residues. CDR3 sequence: CASNSPGVGLNEQFF. The CDR3 nucleotides are TGCGCCAGCAACTCCCCAGGGGTCGGGTTGAATGAGCAGTTCTTC.

This clonotype was recorded a few times. This chain joins TRBV4-1 and TRBJ1-2, with D unresolved. From germline, CDR1 is MGHRA and CDR2 YSYEKL. The germline V and J ends were trimmed by 0 bases and 5 bases, with 10 bases remaining between them. This CDR3 comprises 14 residues. The CDR3 DNA reads TGCGCCAGCAGCCAAGATCGGGGAGAATATGGCTACACCTTC. Translating gives CASSQDRGEYGYTF.

This clonotype has a handful of counts. V gene TRBV7-3 combines with J gene TRBJ2-3; no firm D call. Per germline, CDR1 SGHTA and CDR2 FQGTGA. The CDR3 covers 14 residues. Trimming cost V 4 bases and J 0 bases, with 8 bases left between them. CDR3 amino acids: CASSSSLSTDTQYF. CDR3 nucleotide sequence: TGTGCCAGCAGCTCCTCACTCAGCACAGATACGCAGTATTTT.

This clonotype was seen more than once but under ten times. Here the CDR3 reads CAISEGHSLEAFF. In nucleotides, the CDR3 is TGTGCCATCAGTGAAGGACATTCCTTAGAAGCTTTCTTT. The rearrangement uses TRBV10-3 and TRBJ1-1; tentative D call: TRBD1 (5 bases). The length of the CDR3 is 13 residues. Per germline, CDR1 ENHRY and CDR2 SYGVKD. Trimming removed 3 bases at V and 8 bases at J, with 13 bases between.

This clonotype was picked up many times. The rearrangement links TRBV7-2 to TRBJ2-3; a possible D gene is TRBD1 (5 bases). CDR1 is SGHTA and CDR2 is FQGNSA in the germline V gene. V shed 6 bases and J shed 0 bases, with 16 bases lying between them. The CDR3 loop spans 16 amino acids. CDR3 sequence (DNA): TGTGCCAGCAGTCTTAGTATGGCAGGGAGCACAGATACGCAGTATTTT. This codes for CASSLSMAGSTDTQYF. The variable domain in full, completed from reference TRBV7-2 and TRBJ2-3, reads GAGVSQSPSNKVTEKGKDVELRCDPISGHTALYWYRQSLGQGLEFLIYFQGNSAPDKSGLPSDRFSAERTGGSVSTLTIQRTQQEDSAVYLCASSLSMAGSTDTQYFGPGTRLTVL.

This clonotype was detected only a few times. The rearrangement uses TRBV20-1 and TRBJ1-3, with D uncertain. CDR1 and CDR2 (germline): DFQATT, SNEGSKA (reference sequence). Trimming took 3 bases from V and 4 from J, leaving 10 bases between them. This CDR3 contains 13 residues. The CDR3 DNA sequence: TGCAGTGCTAGTCGCTCCGGAGGAAACACCATATATTTT. It translates to CSASRSGGNTIYF.

This clonotype was found a few times. V is TRBV10-3 and J is TRBJ2-5; 12 nucleotides agree with TRBD2. CDR1 and CDR2 from the germline V gene are ENHRY and SYGVKD. Trimming cost V 5 bases and J 4 bases; bases outside gene matches: 2. This CDR3 region has 14 residues. As DNA, the CDR3 is TGTGCCATCAGTCCGGGACTAGCGGGAGAGACCCAGTACTTC. Its translation: CAISPGLAGETQYF.

This clonotype has a handful of counts. The chain uses TRBV20-1 and TRBJ1-1, with D possibly matching TRBD1 (5 bases). The CDR3 has 14 residues. CDR1 DFQATT and CDR2 SNEGSKA come from the germline V gene (reference sequence). Deletions cut 1 base from V and 3 bases from J, with 12 bases between. CDR3 sequence: CSARGPGGDTEAFF. CDR3 in DNA: TGCAGTGCTAGAGGACCTGGGGGGGACACTGAAGCTTTCTTT.

This clonotype was recorded at least ten times. The chain employs TRBV7-3 and TRBJ1-1; 9 bases are a match to TRBD1. The CDR3 covers 14 residues. Germline CDR1 is SGHTA and CDR2 is FQGTGA. The J segment lost 4 bases and the V segment lost 5 bases, leaving 5 bases of the junction unmatched. The CDR3 nucleotides are TGTGCCAGCAGCATACAGGGGGCAGGCACTGAAGCTTTCTTT. As protein: CASSIQGAGTEAFF.

The chain has TRBV7-2 and TRBJ1-1; D is unresolved. The CDR3 extends over 14 amino acids. Deletions cut 6 bases from V and 6 bases from J, with 17 bases between. Per the germline V gene, CDR1 is SGHTA and CDR2 is FQGNSA. CDR3 amino acids: CASRSGVVLAEAFF. CDR3 bases: TGTGCCAGCAGATCAGGAGTCGTCCTCGCTGAAGCTTTCTTT.

This clonotype was detected ten times or more. The V and J genes are TRBV5-1 and TRBJ2-1, with 9 positions matching TRBD1. This CDR3 has 15 residues. The V and J ends lost 2 bases and 6 bases, in that order; junction bases with no gene match: 6. From germline, CDR1 is SGHRS and CDR2 YFSETQ. CDR3 sequence (DNA): TGCGCCAGCAGCTTTACGGGACAGGGTATCAATGAGCAGTTCTTC. It specifies CASSFTGQGINEQFF.

This clonotype was found many times. The rearrangement links TRBV7-2 to TRBJ1-2, with 10 bases lining up with TRBD1. V shed 4 bases and J 13 bases; nucleotides not matched to a gene: 9. CDR1 is SGHTA, CDR2 FQGNSA, per germline. The CDR3 is 13 residues long. CDR3 sequence: CASSSPGQGSSTF. CDR3 nucleotides: TGTGCCAGCAGCTCCCCGGGACAGGGGAGCTCCACCTTC.

Only a few counts were recorded for this clonotype. The V gene is TRBV7-9, the J gene TRBJ2-1; D possibly corresponds to TRBD1 (5 bases). Per germline, CDR1 SEHNR and CDR2 FQNEAQ (reference sequence). This CDR3 has 16 amino acids. V was pared by 6 bases and J by 1 base, with 16 bases between. The CDR3 spells CASRLTGKGSYNEQFF. The CDR3 bases are TGTGCCAGCAGACTTACAGGTAAAGGGTCCTACAATGAGCAGTTCTTC. The whole variable domain, filled in from reference TRBV7-9 and TRBJ2-1, reads DTGVSQNPRHKITKRGQNVTFRCDPISEHNRLYWYRQTLGQGPEFLTYFQNEAQLEKSRLLSDRFSAERPKGSFSTLEIQRTEQGDSAMYLCASRLTGKGSYNEQFFGPGTRLTVL.

The chain recombines TRBV5-6 with TRBJ2-2; TRBD1 agrees at 8 bases. The CDR3 runs 17 residues. Germline V lookup: CDR1 SGHDT, CDR2 YYEEEE. V lost 0 bases and J lost 7; bases outside the gene matches: 11. DNA for the CDR3: TGTGCCAGCAGCTTGGCCGCGACAGGGGCCCCCAGCGGGGAGCTGTTTTTT. Its translation is CASSLAATGAPSGELFF.

V and J are TRBV30 and TRBJ2-5; no reliable D call. This CDR3 is 12 amino acids long. V gave up 3 bases and J gave up 5 bases, with 10 bases separating them. Germline CDR1 GTSNPN, CDR2 SVGIG (reference sequence). The CDR3 nucleotides are TGTGCCTGGAGCCCTACAAGGGAGACCCAGTACTTC. It codes for CAWSPTRETQYF.

In DNA, the CDR3 is TGTGCCAGCAGCGGGGGGATTACAGGGAACTATGGCTACACCTTC. This encodes CASSGGITGNYGYTF. This chain connects TRBV7-2 to TRBJ1-2, with D perhaps TRBD1 (6 bases). Germline-derived CDR1 and CDR2 are SGHTA and FQGNSA. V shed 5 bases and J shed 2 bases, with 15 bases lying between them. This CDR3 has 15 amino acids.

This chain links TRBV20-1 with TRBJ2-3; perhaps D is TRBD1 or TRBD2 (6 bases each). The CDR3 runs to 16 residues. Per germline, CDR1 DFQATT and CDR2 SNEGSKA (reference sequence). V lost 1 base and J lost 2, with 16 bases in between. The CDR3 DNA reads TGCAGTGCTAGAGTCCGACGAGGGGGGCCCACAGATACGCAGTATTTT. It yields the protein CSARVRRGGPTDTQYF.